The present entry profiles one TCR beta chain with its context. Its specificity is unknown. The same CDR3 is also encoded by other DNA sequences in this sample. Use of 60 Vbeta and 13 Jbeta primers characterized the PCR. Repertoires were generated with immunoSEQ multiplex PCR, while TCRdb's copy carries only in-frame clones and drops some. The table includes about 150,000 clones, over 75% detected once. Trimming cost V 3 bases and J 0 bases; bases outside gene matches: 2. The germline V gene has CDR1 MNHEY and CDR2 SMNVEV (reference sequence). The CDR3 covers 14 residues. The data were taken from a study of cytomegalovirus exposure and HLA in healthy donors. Study-wide background: There were 300 to 400 genotyped donors. Of these, about 81% fell in the genetic ancestry cluster associated with self-reported Caucasian donors.

Findings and caveats of the study: Productive status was seen about 87% or about 30% of the time for most TCR beta V segments in an earlier analysis. After further analysis at a later stage, around 17,000 TCR beta sequences were associated with HLA alleles at 0.05 false discovery rate. More clonal expansion characterized HLA-associated TCR beta chains than equally common others in a later analysis.

This chain connects TRBV27 to TRBJ2-7; 7 bases fit TRBD2. This clonotype was sampled from a woman aged 40 to 50 in good health and CMV-seropositive. The sample consisted of PBMCs. The CDR3 loop reads CASSLGGSSYEQYF. The CDR3 DNA follows: TGTGCCAGCAGTTTGGGGGGGAGCTCCTACGAGCAGTACTTC.